This T cell receptor (beta chain) was observed in a study of T cells in Graves' hyperthyroidism and ophthalmopathy (dated by TCRdb to about 2019). Study-wide context: Peripheral blood was collected at initial diagnosis, before any treatment. Following sampling, methimazole starting at 30 mg daily was given to hyperthyroidism patients, and high-dose intravenous methylprednisolone was given to ophthalmopathy patients. The 85 to 100 discovery patients were randomly split 7:3 into training and test sets. According to the paper, TCR Vbeta CDR3 sequencing was carried out on roughly 130 peripheral blood samples, which came from fewer than 50 ophthalmopathy, fewer than 80 hyperthyroidism and roughly 17 progressor patients. To identify distinguishing TCR V-J signatures, a discovery cohort of around 100 patients was used, comprising 40 to 45 with Graves' ophthalmopathy and under 60 with stable Graves' hyperthyroidism. An independent validation cohort of around 19 hyperthyroidism patients and about 16 patients who later progressed to ophthalmopathy tested prospective prediction of ophthalmopathy. Thyroid tissue and blood T-cell repertoires from more than five Graves' hyperthyroidism patients were also compared in the study. Overall results and qualifications from the work: Most expanded thyroid clonotypes (frequency above 0.001) were also detected in blood, a finding suggesting that blood repertoires may reflect thyroid immune responses. A 13 V-J signature model separated ophthalmopathy from stable hyperthyroidism, with roughly 88% sensitivity and just under 84% specificity in cross-validation and 80%/75% in testing. During validation, the model predicted progression to ophthalmopathy a median of approximately 6 months ahead of onset, with around 71% sensitivity and 72.22% specificity. No statistical method was used to set the sample size in advance, and investigators knew the group allocation.

Moderately to severely active disease, a Clinical Activity Score of at least 3, a NOSPECS grade of at least 4, and a duration under 3 months were present in ophthalmopathy patients. Any patient with an uncontrolled infection, another autoimmune disease, pregnancy or lactation was excluded. Diagnoses relied on clinical symptoms, serum thyroxine and TRAb, thyroid ultrasound and orbital computed tomography. Ficoll-Paque density gradient centrifugation was used to isolate PBMCs from about 10 ml of fresh peripheral blood. Total RNA was extracted using Trizol reagent, and RNA quality was assessed on an Agilent 2100 Bioanalyzer. V and J are truncated by 3 bases and 3 bases respectively, leaving an intervening sequence of 9 bases. CDR3 length: 12 amino acids, cysteine to phenylalanine. The DNA shown is the 36-base CDR3, in frame from base 1. The germline V gene (reference sequence) supplies CDR1 DFQATT and CDR2 SNEGSKA.

TCR beta CDR3 regions were amplified from RNA transcripts. The TCR CDR3 was subjected to a first round of RT-PCR using the HTBI primer set and the Qiagen OneStep RT-PCR kit. The libraries were constructed in a second round of multiplex PCR and then size-selected and purified. Libraries were sequenced paired-end with 100 bp reads on an Illumina HiSeq2000. The authors' pipeline ran thus. Raw data were processed with SOAPnuke, discarding reads with adapters, uncalled bases, mean Phred below 15, or no exact constant-primer or identifier match. COPE v1.2.5 was used to merge high-quality paired reads, and clonotypes were defined as unique nucleotide sequences. MiTCR v1.1 was used to align clonotypes to the IMGT TRBV, TRBD and TRBJ reference segments. Only V-J combinations with frequency above 0.0001, covering 99.2% of repertoires, were analysed. A TCS score was defined as the ratio of F50 (clonal expansion) to E x V (chaos), with BLOSUM62-based TCRdist applied between CDR3 peptides within each V-J. Welch's t-statistics and random forest reduced around 510 V-J features to some 14, which were used in a naive Bayes classifier (R e1071). TCRdb ran its own pipeline on the public reads, namely fastp trimming at Q25 and MiXCR clone calling, and kept in-frame beta chains. One record per CDR3 amino acid sequence lists the most common genes and DNA. The V and J calls were determined by TCRdb, not by the authors. Present in this sample are around 540,000 distinct CDR3 sequences, about 16% of which were seen just once. Approximately 30% of the sample comes from the top ten.

Points on this clonotype: The clone's antigen remains unknown. No quality values exist for individual bases; no much larger clone is one base distant.

The V and J segments used are TRBV20-1 and TRBJ2-7, with TRBD2 tentatively as D gene (6 bases match). The specimen was blood. The TCR sequence derives from a woman in her twenties or thirties with Graves' ophthalmopathy. The encoded CDR3 is CSARGTFYEQYF. The DNA sequence is TGCAGTGCTAGGGGGACTTTCTACGAGCAGTACTTC.